This passage covers 13 T cell receptor beta chains from one sample sequenced in a study of blood T cell repertoires in COVID-19. Assay used: immunoSEQ multiplex PCR; TCRdb lists only in-frame clones, some missing. Among approximately 150,000 clones listed, roughly nine tenths were seen once. Sequenced input: peripheral blood. The receptor set was obtained from a woman in her 70s with acute or convalescent COVID-19.

V usage is TRBV5-1 and J usage is TRBJ2-1; TRBD2 matches at 9 bases. This CDR3 is 16 amino acids long. Germline V lookup: CDR1 SGHRS, CDR2 YFSETQ. Trimming cost V 4 bases and J 6 bases; bases outside gene matches: 11. The DNA for the CDR3 is TGCGCCAGCAGCGTTTCGGATCTAGCGGGGATCAATGAGCAGTTCTTC. Its protein product is CASSVSDLAGINEQFF.

V usage is TRBV6-2 or TRBV6-3 and J usage is TRBJ1-2; no firm D call. Between the trimmed V and J ends, which lost 0 bases and 7 bases, there was a span of 12 bases. CDR3 length equals 14 residues. CDR1 is MNHEY and CDR2 is SVGEGT in the germline V gene. CDR3 bases: TGTGCCAGCAGTTACTCGAGGAGGCCGGGTGGCTACACCTTC. This encodes CASSYSRRPGGYTF.

The CDR3 nucleotides read TGCGCCAGCAGCGTTACTTGGGCGTATGGCTACACCTTC. Encoded protein: CASSVTWAYGYTF. The genes are TRBV4-3 and TRBJ1-2; D unclear. The V gene lost 5 bases and the J gene lost 5 bases, with 12 bases spanning the gap. This CDR3 region has 13 residues. Germline V gene lookup returns CDR1 LGHNA and CDR2 YSLEER.

The chain couples TRBV7-9 to TRBJ2-7, with a weak D call TRBD1 (5 bases). This CDR3 spans 14 amino acids. The V end lost 5 bases, the J end lost 0 bases, and 11 bases lay between the germline ends. Germline CDR1 and CDR2: SEHNR and FQNEAQ (reference sequence). The CDR3 loop reads CASSPGQNSYEQYF. In DNA, the CDR3 is TGTGCCAGCAGCCCAGGGCAGAACTCCTACGAGCAGTACTTC.

The V call is TRBV14, the J call TRBJ2-1; 8 bases are a match to TRBD2. V was clipped by 0 bases and J by 4 bases; unmatched bases: 8. The CDR3 covers 17 residues. CDR1 SGHDN and CDR2 FVKESK come from the germline V gene. The CDR3 DNA is TGTGCCAGCAGCCAAGATAGGGCTAGCGGGCTTTACAATGAGCAGTTCTTC. Amino acids: CASSQDRASGLYNEQFF.

The chain uses TRBV10-3 and TRBJ1-2; TRBD1 is a possible D gene (5 bases). Germline-derived CDR1 and CDR2 are ENHRY and SYGVKD. V was clipped by 8 bases and J by 4 bases, with 14 bases between them. The CDR3 has 13 residues. CDR3 DNA sequence: TGTGCCATCTCACCCAGGGATCGCTATGGCTACACCTTC. Its translation is CAISPRDRYGYTF.

The V call is TRBV2, the J call TRBJ1-6, with TRBD1 identical over 10 bases. The length of the CDR3 is 15 residues. V lost 8 bases, J lost 7 bases, and 8 bases stayed unmatched. Germline CDR1 and CDR2: SNHLY and FYNNEI. CDR3 loop: CASQTGGAGNSPLHF. The CDR3 DNA sequence: TGTGCCAGCCAGACAGGGGGCGCCGGAAATTCACCCCTCCACTTT.

In its sample, this clone was seen a few times. The J gene is TRBJ1-1, the V gene TRBV30; no definite D call. CDR3 size: 17 residues. The V and J ends lost 0 bases and 1 base respectively, with 18 bases between them. The germline V gene has CDR1 GTSNPN and CDR2 SVGIG (reference sequence). The CDR3 region is CAWSVGYSAGKNTEAFF. Here the CDR3 DNA reads TGTGCCTGGAGTGTAGGTTATTCTGCAGGAAAGAACACTGAAGCTTTCTTT.

This chain uses TRBV7-6 with TRBJ2-7; 9 bases line up with TRBD1. The trim removed 5 bases at V and 4 bases at J, leaving 15 bases unmatched. CDR3 size: 17 residues. In germline, CDR1 is SGHVS, CDR2 FNYEAQ. CDR3 sequence: CASSRLVQAGQGYEQYF. CDR3 sequence (DNA): TGTGCCAGCAGCCGCTTGGTTCAGGCGGGACAGGGTTACGAGCAGTACTTC.

The V and J genes are TRBV4-2 and TRBJ1-4, with no clear D. Deletions cut 1 base from V and 2 bases from J, with 14 bases between. Germline V gene sequence: CDR1 LGHNA, CDR2 YNFKEQ. CDR3 length equals 17 residues. The CDR3 region has the DNA TGTGCCAGCAGCCAAGGGTCGAGTCGGGTCACTAATGAAAAACTGTTTTTT. This gives the protein CASSQGSSRVTNEKLFF.

The chain carries TRBV19 and TRBJ1-1; maybe TRBD1 (5 bases). V dropped 7 bases and J dropped 0 bases, with 15 bases sitting between them. CDR3 length: 15 amino acids. Germline V gene sequence: CDR1 LNHDA, CDR2 SQIVND (reference sequence). The CDR3 bases are TGTGCCAGTACCGGACGGGGGAAATTGAACACTGAAGCTTTCTTT. Its translation: CASTGRGKLNTEAFF.

The chain uses TRBV4-1 and TRBJ2-7, with 14 bases identical to TRBD2. The CDR3 runs 18 residues. Germline V lookup: CDR1 MGHRA, CDR2 YSYEKL. Trimming took 0 bases from V and 3 from J; bases not matched to a gene: 7. The CDR3 reads CASSQDFLGTSGSYEQYF. The CDR3 nucleotides are TGCGCCAGCAGCCAAGACTTTCTGGGGACTAGCGGGAGCTACGAGCAGTACTTC.

The V call is TRBV6-2 or TRBV6-3, the J call TRBJ2-3; TRBD2 is a possible D gene (6 bases). Trimming stripped 5 bases from V and 4 bases from J, with 10 bases between. The CDR3 spans 13 residues. The germline gives CDR1 MNHEY, CDR2 SVGEGT. This CDR3 reads CASSQTRSDTQYF. The CDR3 DNA sequence: TGTGCCAGCAGTCAGACTAGATCAGATACGCAGTATTTT.